Reported below is one T cell receptor (beta chain). Its antigen is currently unknown. This clone may be a read error of a much larger clone one base away. RNA transcripts were the template for amplifying TCR beta CDR3 regions. When the TCR CDR3 underwent first-round RT-PCR, the HTBI primer set was used. TCRdb independently ran MiXCR on the multiplex PCR reads; one entry per CDR3 protein. The sample contains 450,000 to 600,000 distinct CDR3 sequences, about 20% of which appear only once. The sample belongs to a study of T cells in Graves' hyperthyroidism and ophthalmopathy. Across the study: Peripheral blood samples were taken at initial diagnosis, prior to any treatment.

Germline V gives CDR1 SGHTA, CDR2 FQGNSA. This CDR3 comprises 14 residues. The cohort's ophthalmopathy patients, a group with duration under 3 months, had a Clinical Activity Score of at least 3 and a NOSPECS grade of at least 4. Exclusion of a patient resulted from uncontrolled infection, other autoimmune disease, pregnancy or lactation. Points from the study as a whole: Ophthalmopathy and stable hyperthyroidism were told apart by a 13 V-J model.

The genes are TRBV7-2 and TRBJ1-1, with TRBD1 identical over 7 bases. This TCR was sampled from a man aged 35-49 years with Graves' ophthalmopathy. Input material: blood. DNA of the CDR3: TGTGCCAGCAACTTAAAACAGGGGTACACTGAAGCTTTCTTT. Protein product: CASNLKQGYTEAFF.